The entry that follows covers one T cell receptor beta chain sequence. Its antigen is still unknown. The CDR3 covers 14 residues. The V end lost 0 bases, the J end lost 3 bases, and 9 bases lay between the germline ends. Germline CDR1 and CDR2: SGHNT and YYREEE (reference sequence). This entry belongs to a study of T cells in narcolepsy. Clones were read by immunoSEQ multiplex PCR, and TCRdb kept only the in-frame ones, dropping some. The data hold around 35,000 clones, with approximately 78% observed a single time. Study conclusions and caveats: Blood of same and different patients, but not healthy controls, reportedly held recurring autoreactive clonotypes.

Sequencing was done on a sample of CD45RA- memory CD4+ T cells from PBMCs. The TCR sequence derives from a human donor with narcolepsy. The chain employs TRBV5-4 and TRBJ2-5, with a tentative D call TRBD1 (5 bases). The CDR3 bases are TGTGCCAGCAGCTTGGTGTCCAGGGAAGAGACCCAGTACTTC. It codes for CASSLVSREETQYF.